Listed below are T cell receptor beta chains from one sample, sequenced in a study of blood T cells in healthy people across ages. TCRdb re-called the 5' RACE reads through MiXCR, storing one row per CDR3 protein. The sample lists fewer than 900,000 distinct CDR3 sequences, 43% occurring once. The sequenced sample was blood. Source of these receptors: a woman aged 60 to 75 in good health. Both conserved end residues are part of each CDR3. A D gene is named only where the DNA matches it firmly. Clone sizes are given selectively: once, few, many, or a class where the clone is expanded.

V gene: TRBV12-3/TRBV12-4
D gene: .
clone size: few
J gene: TRBJ2-3
CDR3 protein: CASRGMGLLLTDTQYF
CDR3 DNA: TGTGCCAGCAGGGGGATGGGACTCCTCCTCACGGATACGCAGTATTTT

V gene: TRBV20-1
D gene: .
clone size: .
J gene: TRBJ2-7
CDR3 protein: CSARDQIATHYEQYF
CDR3 DNA: TGCAGTGCTAGAGATCAGATAGCGACCCACTACGAGCAGTACTTC

V gene: TRBV10-3
D gene: .
clone size: .
J gene: TRBJ2-5
CDR3 protein: CAIEEEQIETQYF
CDR3 DNA: TGTGCCATCGAGGAAGAGCAAATCGAGACCCAGTACTTC

V gene: TRBV15
D gene: .
clone size: many
J gene: TRBJ2-3
CDR3 protein: CATSRDGEGRTDTQYF
CDR3 DNA: TGTGCCACCAGCAGAGACGGAGAGGGACGGACAGATACGCAGTATTTT

V gene: TRBV7-7
D gene: .
clone size: .
J gene: TRBJ2-6
CDR3 protein: CAIKSGASGANVLTF
CDR3 DNA: TGTGCGATTAAGTCAGGAGCCTCTGGGGCCAACGTCCTGACTTTC

V gene: TRBV12-3/TRBV12-4
D gene: TRBD2
clone size: .
J gene: TRBJ2-1
CDR3 protein: CASSNPGLASLGQFF
CDR3 DNA: TGTGCCAGCAGCAATCCGGGACTAGCGTCTCTGGGGCAGTTCTTC

V gene: TRBV20-1
D gene: TRBD1
clone size: .
J gene: TRBJ1-1
CDR3 protein: CSASVAAGGNTEAFF
CDR3 DNA: TGCAGTGCTTCGGTGGCAGCAGGGGGGAACACTGAAGCTTTCTTT

V gene: TRBV20-1
D gene: .
clone size: .
J gene: TRBJ2-7
CDR3 protein: CSARLTSTYEQYF
CDR3 DNA: TGCAGTGCTAGATTGACGTCTACCTACGAGCAGTACTTC

V gene: TRBV7-2
D gene: .
clone size: .
J gene: TRBJ2-7
CDR3 protein: CASIPGGPSYNEQYF
CDR3 DNA: TGTGCCAGCATTCCCGGTGGACCTTCCTACAATGAGCAGTACTTC

V gene: TRBV29-1
D gene: .
clone size: many
J gene: TRBJ2-1
CDR3 protein: CSVDEDGNYNEQFF
CDR3 DNA: TGCAGCGTGGACGAAGACGGAAACTACAATGAGCAGTTCTTC

V gene: TRBV3-1
D gene: .
clone size: .
J gene: TRBJ2-3
CDR3 protein: CASSTTVPPQYF
CDR3 DNA: TGTGCCAGCAGCACGACCGTTCCGCCGCAGTATTTT

V gene: TRBV20-1
D gene: TRBD1
clone size: .
J gene: TRBJ2-1
CDR3 protein: CSARRAGGMSYNEQFF
CDR3 DNA: TGCAGTGCTAGACGCGCAGGGGGCATGTCCTACAATGAGCAGTTCTTC

V gene: TRBV27
D gene: .
clone size: .
J gene: TRBJ2-7
CDR3 protein: CASSLPGGSGEQYF
CDR3 DNA: TGTGCCAGCAGTTTACCAGGGGGGAGTGGGGAGCAGTACTTC

V gene: TRBV20-1
D gene: TRBD1
clone size: once
J gene: TRBJ1-2
CDR3 protein: CSAIPTPGGKDYGYTF
CDR3 DNA: TGCAGTGCTATTCCTACTCCAGGGGGCAAGGACTATGGCTACACCTTC

V gene: TRBV7-9
D gene: .
clone size: once
J gene: TRBJ1-2
CDR3 protein: CASSLGAETVFNYGYTF
CDR3 DNA: TGTGCCAGCAGCTTAGGGGCCGAGACAGTCTTCAACTATGGCTACACCTTC

V gene: TRBV6-5
D gene: TRBD2
clone size: .
J gene: TRBJ2-1
CDR3 protein: CATGRADEQFF
CDR3 DNA: TGTGCCACCGGGAGGGCTGACGAGCAGTTCTTC

V gene: TRBV12-3/TRBV12-4
D gene: .
clone size: .
J gene: TRBJ1-5
CDR3 protein: CASSFEVRLSNQPQHF
CDR3 DNA: TGTGCCAGCAGTTTCGAGGTCAGACTTAGCAATCAGCCCCAGCATTTT

V gene: TRBV6-5
D gene: .
clone size: many
J gene: TRBJ2-7
CDR3 protein: CASSYSAKPYEQYF
CDR3 DNA: TGTGCCAGCAGTTACTCAGCGAAGCCCTACGAGCAGTACTTC

V gene: TRBV20-1
D gene: TRBD2
clone size: many
J gene: TRBJ2-1
CDR3 protein: CSAISGGRYNEQFF
CDR3 DNA: TGCAGTGCAATAAGCGGGGGGCGATACAATGAGCAGTTCTTC

V gene: TRBV10-1
D gene: .
clone size: few
J gene: TRBJ2-3
CDR3 protein: CASSERGASTDTQYF
CDR3 DNA: TGCGCCAGCAGTGAGAGAGGTGCTAGCACAGATACGCAGTATTTT

V gene: TRBV7-9
D gene: TRBD1
clone size: .
J gene: TRBJ1-6
CDR3 protein: CASSLGQLNSPLHF
CDR3 DNA: TGTGCCAGCAGCTTGGGACAGCTCAATTCACCCCTCCACTTT

V gene: TRBV12-3/TRBV12-4
D gene: .
clone size: .
J gene: TRBJ1-1
CDR3 protein: CASSFSGANTEAFF
CDR3 DNA: TGTGCCAGCAGTTTTTCAGGGGCAAACACTGAAGCTTTCTTT

V gene: TRBV20-1
D gene: .
clone size: .
J gene: TRBJ1-1
CDR3 protein: CSASAGNTEAFF
CDR3 DNA: TGCAGTGCTAGTGCCGGGAACACTGAAGCTTTCTTT

V gene: TRBV10-3
D gene: TRBD1
clone size: .
J gene: TRBJ1-1
CDR3 protein: CAITPSDRVSTEAFF
CDR3 DNA: TGTGCCATCACACCTTCGGACAGGGTGAGCACTGAAGCTTTCTTT

V gene: TRBV3-1
D gene: TRBD1
clone size: .
J gene: TRBJ2-1
CDR3 protein: CASSQVGQGASDEQFF
CDR3 DNA: TGTGCCAGCAGCCAAGTGGGACAGGGGGCAAGTGATGAGCAGTTCTTC

V gene: TRBV6-2/TRBV6-3
D gene: TRBD2
clone size: .
J gene: TRBJ2-7
CDR3 protein: CASSYAGETYEQYF
CDR3 DNA: TGTGCCAGCAGTTACGCGGGGGAGACCTACGAGCAGTACTTC

V gene: TRBV3-1
D gene: TRBD1
clone size: .
J gene: TRBJ1-5
CDR3 protein: CASSQGAQGNQPQHF
CDR3 DNA: TGTGCCAGCAGCCAAGGAGCACAGGGGAATCAGCCCCAGCATTTT

V gene: TRBV6-6
D gene: .
clone size: few
J gene: TRBJ1-5
CDR3 protein: CASSYSTGGSSQPQHF
CDR3 DNA: TGTGCCAGCAGTTACTCGACGGGGGGATCGAGTCAGCCCCAGCATTTT

V gene: TRBV7-9
D gene: .
clone size: once
J gene: TRBJ2-5
CDR3 protein: CASRPRDQETQYF
CDR3 DNA: TGTGCCAGCAGACCGAGGGACCAAGAGACCCAGTACTTC

V gene: TRBV7-8
D gene: .
clone size: few
J gene: TRBJ1-1
CDR3 protein: CASSREKNTEAFF
CDR3 DNA: TGTGCCAGCAGCAGAGAGAAGAACACTGAAGCTTTCTTT

V gene: TRBV3-1
D gene: TRBD1
clone size: few
J gene: TRBJ1-5
CDR3 protein: CASSPAGTGAQSQHF
CDR3 DNA: TGTGCCAGCAGCCCTGCGGGGACAGGGGCACAATCCCAGCATTTT

V gene: TRBV10-1
D gene: .
clone size: few
J gene: TRBJ2-7
CDR3 protein: CASSERGAGYEQYF
CDR3 DNA: TGCGCCAGCAGTGAGCGCGGGGCCGGCTACGAGCAGTACTTC

V gene: TRBV12-3/TRBV12-4
D gene: .
clone size: .
J gene: TRBJ1-1
CDR3 protein: CASSVYRNTEAFF
CDR3 DNA: TGTGCCAGCAGTGTTTATCGGAACACTGAAGCTTTCTTT

V gene: TRBV7-9
D gene: TRBD2
clone size: .
J gene: TRBJ2-3
CDR3 protein: CASNQAGNTDTQYF
CDR3 DNA: TGTGCCAGCAACCAAGCGGGAAACACAGATACGCAGTATTTT

V gene: TRBV20-1
D gene: .
clone size: .
J gene: TRBJ2-7
CDR3 protein: CSATPPGQVKSSQYF
CDR3 DNA: TGCAGTGCTACACCCCCCGGGCAGGTTAAAAGTTCCCAGTACTTC

V gene: TRBV6-6
D gene: TRBD1
clone size: .
J gene: TRBJ1-5
CDR3 protein: CASSYSEGAGNQPQHF
CDR3 DNA: TGTGCCAGCAGTTACTCGGAGGGGGCAGGCAATCAGCCCCAGCATTTT

V gene: TRBV20-1
D gene: .
clone size: few
J gene: TRBJ2-7
CDR3 protein: CSARDQKTGTGEQYF
CDR3 DNA: TGCAGTGCTAGAGATCAGAAGACAGGGACTGGCGAGCAGTACTTC